What follows are 30 T cell receptor beta chains derived from one specimen sequenced in a study of graft-versus-host responses after intestinal transplantation. Produced via immunoSEQ multiplex PCR; TCRdb's table is partial and in-frame only. The sample contains tens of thousands of clones, approximately 94% of which appear only once. Their cognate antigens are unknown. The source was unstimulated CD8+ T cells sorted from spleen or lymph node cells, collected before intestinal transplant. The receptors here all came from a human donor who received an intestinal transplant.

The CDR3 reads CASIGWTGNNEQFF. As DNA, the CDR3 is TGTGCCAGCATAGGTTGGACAGGGAACAATGAGCAGTTCTTC. The genes are TRBV27 and TRBJ2-1; 8 nucleotides align to TRBD1. V shed 7 bases and J 5 bases; nucleotides not matched to a gene: 7. Germline loops: CDR1 MNHEY, CDR2 SMNVEV (reference sequence). The CDR3 extends over 14 amino acids.

The chain carries TRBV11-1 and TRBJ2-5; perhaps TRBD1 as D (5 bases). Trimming stripped 5 bases from V and 0 bases from J, with 16 bases between. This CDR3 spans 16 amino acids. Germline V gene data show CDR1 as SGHAT and CDR2 as FQDESV (reference sequence). The CDR3, as DNA: TGTGCCAGCAGCCCCCTTCGGGCAGGGTACCAAGAGACCCAGTACTTC. It translates to CASSPLRAGYQETQYF.

The gene calls are TRBV4-3 and TRBJ2-1; TRBD2 matches at 12 bases. The germline CDR1 and CDR2 sequences are LGHNA and YSLEER. CDR3 length: 20 residues. After removal of 0 bases from V and 0 bases from J, the junction contained 9 bases not matched to a gene. CDR3 nucleotide sequence: TGCGCCAGCAGCCAAGATAGGGGACTAGCGGGCCGCAGCTCCTACAATGAGCAGTTCTTC. Its protein is CASSQDRGLAGRSSYNEQFF.

The genes are TRBV30 and TRBJ1-2; TRBD1 matches 8 bases. CDR1 and CDR2 (germline): GTSNPN, SVGIG (reference sequence). Losses at the gene ends were 4 bases for V and 4 bases for J; bases not matched to a gene: 8. CDR3 size: 14 residues. The CDR3 sequence is CAWIPDRESYGYTF. The CDR3, as DNA: TGTGCCTGGATCCCGGACAGGGAGAGCTATGGCTACACCTTC.

The gene calls are TRBV7-9 and TRBJ2-3; 13 bases fit TRBD2. V shed 5 bases and J 2 bases; nucleotides not matched to a gene: 7. The germline V gene has CDR1 SEHNR and CDR2 FQNEAQ (reference sequence). The CDR3 length is 17 residues. The CDR3 loop is CASSIPGLAGYTDTQYF. In nucleotides, the CDR3 is TGTGCCAGCAGCATTCCGGGACTAGCGGGGTACACAGATACGCAGTATTTT.

This clone was seen a few times. J is TRBJ2-2 and V is TRBV30; TRBD1 agrees at 9 bases. Per germline, CDR1 GTSNPN and CDR2 SVGIG (reference sequence). V shed 4 bases and J 3 bases; nucleotides not matched to a gene: 9. CDR3 size: 16 residues. CDR3 protein: CAWTLRTGVDTGELFF. The CDR3 DNA is TGTGCCTGGACCCTGAGGACAGGGGTGGACACCGGGGAGCTGTTTTTT.

The chain combines TRBV30 with TRBJ2-3, with 11 positions matching TRBD2. V lost 7 bases, J lost 2 bases, and 8 bases stayed unmatched. The CDR3 length is 15 residues. Germline V CDR1 and CDR2: GTSNPN, SVGIG (reference sequence). For the CDR3, the DNA is TGTGCCTACTTAGCGGGGGGGCCCCCCACAGATACGCAGTATTTT. Its protein is CAYLAGGPPTDTQYF.

This clone was observed once. The gene calls are TRBV4-1 and TRBJ2-1; 7 nucleotides line up with TRBD1. Germline V gene sequence: CDR1 MGHRA, CDR2 YSYEKL. V shed 4 bases, J shed 8 bases, and the junction held 8 bases outside the gene matches. The CDR3 runs 14 residues. The CDR3, as DNA: TGCGCCAGCAGCCGAGGGCAGGGGGTTGATGAGCAGTTCTTC. This gives the protein CASSRGQGVDEQFF.

The chain combines TRBV21-1 with TRBJ1-2. TRBV21-1 is assigned pseudogene status. The CDR3 totals 15 residues. The CDR3 region is CASSGEGGPNYGYTF. The CDR3 DNA reads TGTGCCAGCAGCGGCGAAGGAGGGCCTAACTATGGCTACACCTTC.

J is TRBJ2-4 and V is TRBV11-2, with 9 nucleotides matching TRBD1. The length of the CDR3 is 14 residues. The trim removed 8 bases at V and 4 bases at J, leaving 6 bases unmatched. Germline V CDR1 and CDR2: SGHAT, FQNNGV. In DNA, the CDR3 is TGTGCCAGCCAGGGACAGGGCCCGAAAAACATTCAGTACTTC. Protein product: CASQGQGPKNIQYF.

This clone showed up just a few times. CDR3 region: CASSQGGQGVNTEAFF. Written as DNA, the CDR3 is TGCGCCAGCAGCCAAGGTGGACAGGGAGTGAACACTGAAGCTTTCTTT. The chain joins TRBV4-3 to TRBJ1-1, with 8 bases fitting TRBD1. With V trimmed by 1 base and J by 0 bases, 4 bases remained unmatched. This CDR3 spans 16 amino acids. The germline gives CDR1 LGHNA, CDR2 YSLEER.

This clone was detected only once. This chain uses TRBV27 with TRBJ1-1; possibly TRBD1 for D (5 bases). This CDR3 has 16 amino acids. Germline CDR1 MNHEY, CDR2 SMNVEV (reference sequence). The V gene lost 0 bases and the J gene lost 1 base, with 12 bases spanning the gap. The CDR3 bases are TGTGCCAGCAGTTTATCGGGGCAGGGAACGAACACTGAAGCTTTCTTT. As protein: CASSLSGQGTNTEAFF.

The chain combines TRBV15 with TRBJ1-1; 8 bases line up with TRBD1. Trimming removed 0 bases from V and 4 bases from J; junction bases left unmatched: 4. Germline V lookup: CDR1 LNHNV, CDR2 YYDKDF (reference sequence). This CDR3 spans 15 amino acids. The CDR3 nucleotides read TGTGCCACCAGCAGAGATGGGGACAGGTCCACTGAAGCTTTCTTT. It specifies CATSRDGDRSTEAFF.

The count of this clone is one. The rearrangement joins TRBV7-9 to TRBJ1-3, with 9 bases fitting TRBD1. V lost 2 bases to trimming and J lost 2 bases; unmatched junction nucleotides: 7. From germline, CDR1 is SEHNR and CDR2 FQNEAQ (reference sequence). The CDR3 runs to 17 residues. The CDR3 is CASSLPGQGKTGNTIYF. The CDR3 nucleotides read TGTGCCAGCAGCTTACCGGGACAGGGTAAGACTGGAAACACCATATATTTT.

This clone was detected once. This chain connects TRBV7-2 to TRBJ1-6; TRBD1 might be the D (5 bases). Germline assignment: CDR1 SGHTA and CDR2 FQGNSA. Deletions cut 3 bases from V and 6 bases from J, with 15 bases between. The CDR3 spans 16 residues. The CDR3 reads CASSFFGGTTNSPLHF. The CDR3 DNA reads TGTGCCAGCAGCTTTTTCGGAGGGACTACTAATTCACCCCTCCACTTT.

A note on this clone: A junction boundary mismatches the germline segment, possibly from a read error. J is TRBJ2-7 and V is TRBV4-3; D may be TRBD2 (6 bases). Germline V gene sequence: CDR1 LGHNA, CDR2 YSLEER. The CDR3 covers 13 residues. For the CDR3, the DNA is TGCGCCAGCAGCCAAGATCTGCTAGCGTCTTCGGTCTTC. Its translation is CASSQDLLASSVF.

The chain has TRBV15 and TRBJ2-7; 7 bases fit TRBD2. Germline lookup yields CDR1 LNHNV and CDR2 YYDKDF (reference sequence). CDR3 length: 17 amino acids. V lost 0 bases, J lost 0 bases, and 8 bases stayed unmatched. The CDR3 here is CATSRDWEGSSSYEQYF. The CDR3 bases are TGTGCCACCAGCAGAGATTGGGAGGGGTCTTCCTCCTACGAGCAGTACTTC.

The CDR3 here is CAWSRTVSSYEQYF. The CDR3 DNA reads TGTGCCTGGAGTAGAACAGTAAGCTCCTACGAGCAGTACTTC. The chain employs TRBV30 and TRBJ2-7, with unresolved D. The CDR3 extends over 14 amino acids. V lost 2 bases to trimming and J lost 0 bases, with 11 bases between them. Per germline, CDR1 GTSNPN and CDR2 SVGIG (reference sequence).

The rearrangement links TRBV10-1 to TRBJ2-3, with 10 bases fitting TRBD2. The CDR3 covers 16 residues. Germline CDR1 WNHNN, CDR2 SYGVQD (reference sequence). V lost 2 bases to trimming and J lost 4 bases; unmatched junction nucleotides: 6. The CDR3 region is CASSETSGEEADTQYF. The CDR3 DNA reads as TGCGCCAGCAGTGAGACTAGCGGGGAGGAGGCAGATACGCAGTATTTT.

The chain carries TRBV15 and TRBJ1-2, with 7 bases that match TRBD1. Germline CDR1 reads LNHNV; CDR2 reads YYDKDF (reference sequence). V was pared by 1 base and J by 6 bases, with 5 bases of the junction left unmatched. The CDR3 spans 14 residues. CDR3 in DNA: TGTGCCACCAGCAGAGCCGACAGGGAGGATGGCTACACCTTC. This encodes CATSRADREDGYTF.

For the CDR3, the DNA is TGTGCCAGCAGCCCGAATCCAGGGAACTATGGCTACACCTTC. Translated, it gives CASSPNPGNYGYTF. V gene TRBV7-6 combines with J gene TRBJ1-2, with D perhaps matching TRBD1 (5 bases). This CDR3 contains 14 residues. Germline V lookup: CDR1 SGHVS, CDR2 FNYEAQ. Trimming cost V 5 bases and J 2 bases, with 12 bases left between them.

With regard to this clone: Other DNA sequences from this sample encode an identical CDR3 as well. The chain recombines TRBV7-9 with TRBJ1-2, with TRBD1 matching 7 bases. The ends lost 6 bases at V and 4 bases at J; junction bases unmatched: 5. The CDR3 sequence is 13 residues long. Germline CDR1 reads SEHNR; CDR2 reads FQNEAQ (reference sequence). The CDR3 DNA reads as TGTGCCAGCAGGCCGACAGGGATCTATGGCTACACCTTC. It translates to CASRPTGIYGYTF.

The rearrangement uses TRBV18 and TRBJ2-1, with 9 bases matching TRBD1. Germline V gives CDR1 KGHSH, CDR2 LQKENI. V gave up 2 bases and J gave up 7 bases; unmatched junction bases: 6. The CDR3 runs to 15 residues. CDR3 in amino acids: CASSPLGQGANEQFF. The DNA of the CDR3 is TGTGCCAGCTCACCATTGGGACAGGGAGCGAATGAGCAGTTCTTC.

The genes are TRBV11-2 and TRBJ1-1; D remains ambiguous. Germline V gene sequence: CDR1 SGHAT, CDR2 FQNNGV. There are 13 residues in the CDR3. V lost 1 base, J lost 0 bases, and 3 bases lay in between. CDR3 region: CASSLAVNTEAFF. In nucleotides, the CDR3 is TGTGCCAGCAGCTTAGCAGTGAACACTGAAGCTTTCTTT. The whole variable domain, filled in from reference TRBV11-2 and TRBJ1-1, reads EAGVAQSPRYKIIEKRQSVAFWCNPISGHATLYWYQQILGQGPKLLIQFQNNGVVDDSQLPKDRFSAERLKGVDSTLKIQPAKLEDSAVYLCASSLAVNTEAFFGQGTRLTVV.

J is TRBJ2-6 and V is TRBV29-1; 14 bases agree with TRBD2. CDR3 size: 16 residues. The germline V gene encodes CDR1 SQVTM and CDR2 ANQGSEA. The CDR3 spells CSGLAGGESGANVLTF. CDR3 in DNA: TGCAGTGGACTAGCGGGGGGAGAGTCTGGGGCCAACGTCCTGACTTTC.

V gene TRBV19 combines with J gene TRBJ2-1; D possibly corresponds to TRBD2 (6 bases). The CDR3 covers 11 residues. The germline gives CDR1 LNHDA, CDR2 SQIVND (reference sequence). V lost 5 bases and J lost 10, with 9 bases in between. The CDR3, as DNA: TGTGCCAGTAGTGTGGGACTGGAGCAGTTCTTC. It is translated as CASSVGLEQFF.

This clone turned up a few times. This chain uses TRBV2 with TRBJ2-7, with 7 bases identical to TRBD1. This CDR3 has 12 residues. CDR1 is SNHLY and CDR2 is FYNNEI in the germline V gene. With V trimmed by 11 bases and J by 5 bases, 9 bases remained unmatched. The CDR3 reads CAGQYRGHEQYF. The CDR3 DNA follows: TGTGCCGGACAATACAGGGGACACGAGCAGTACTTC.

This chain links TRBV11-2 with TRBJ1-1, with no clear D. The germline V and J ends were trimmed by 7 bases and 3 bases, with 12 bases remaining between them. Germline CDR1 is SGHAT and CDR2 is FQNNGV. The CDR3 totals 13 residues. This CDR3 reads CASTQEADTEAFF. The CDR3 region has the DNA TGTGCCAGCACCCAGGAAGCAGACACTGAAGCTTTCTTT. The whole variable domain, remainder taken from reference TRBV11-2 and TRBJ1-1, is EAGVAQSPRYKIIEKRQSVAFWCNPISGHATLYWYQQILGQGPKLLIQFQNNGVVDDSQLPKDRFSAERLKGVDSTLKIQPAKLEDSAVYLCASTQEADTEAFFGQGTRLTVV.

This clone occurred once. The gene calls are TRBV10-3 and TRBJ1-3; 8 positions match TRBD1. V was pared by 3 bases and J by 4 bases, with 8 bases of the junction left unmatched. The CDR3 is 16 amino acids. CDR1 is ENHRY, CDR2 SYGVKD, per germline. CDR3 DNA sequence: TGTGCCATCAGTGAAACACAGGGGGGATACGGAAACACCATATATTTT. Protein product: CAISETQGGYGNTIYF.

The chain combines TRBV12-5 with TRBJ1-1; 7 nucleotides align to TRBD1. The CDR3 spans 13 residues. CDR1 is LGHNT, CDR2 FRNRAP, per germline. V lost 5 bases and J lost 5; bases outside the gene matches: 5. CDR3 sequence (DNA): TGTGCTAGTGGTCACAGGGGCGGGACTGAAGCTTTCTTT. Its protein is CASGHRGGTEAFF.